The clone carrying this T cell receptor (beta chain) has just a few counts. This entry comes from a study of T cell repertoires in cytomegalovirus infection. Study-level information: Both CMV infection and a matching HLA type were indicated by public TCR beta signatures.

TCRdb passed the reads through MiXCR, listing each CDR3 protein once. Of 230,000 or so distinct CDR3 sequences listed, about a sixth are singletons. Material: CD8+ T cells from PBMCs. This receptor was obtained from a human donor in good health (CMV status not recorded). Some clones in this sample may be carry-over from other donors' samples.

The CDR3 reads CASRNGQLEPNYGYTF. For the CDR3, the DNA is TGTGCCAGCAGGAACGGACAGCTGGAACCTAACTATGGCTACACCTTC. The chain recombines TRBV12-3 or TRBV12-4 with TRBJ1-2, with D perhaps matching TRBD1 (6 bases). The CDR3 runs 16 residues. With 6 bases removed from V and 0 bases from J, the gap between germline ends came to 17 bases.